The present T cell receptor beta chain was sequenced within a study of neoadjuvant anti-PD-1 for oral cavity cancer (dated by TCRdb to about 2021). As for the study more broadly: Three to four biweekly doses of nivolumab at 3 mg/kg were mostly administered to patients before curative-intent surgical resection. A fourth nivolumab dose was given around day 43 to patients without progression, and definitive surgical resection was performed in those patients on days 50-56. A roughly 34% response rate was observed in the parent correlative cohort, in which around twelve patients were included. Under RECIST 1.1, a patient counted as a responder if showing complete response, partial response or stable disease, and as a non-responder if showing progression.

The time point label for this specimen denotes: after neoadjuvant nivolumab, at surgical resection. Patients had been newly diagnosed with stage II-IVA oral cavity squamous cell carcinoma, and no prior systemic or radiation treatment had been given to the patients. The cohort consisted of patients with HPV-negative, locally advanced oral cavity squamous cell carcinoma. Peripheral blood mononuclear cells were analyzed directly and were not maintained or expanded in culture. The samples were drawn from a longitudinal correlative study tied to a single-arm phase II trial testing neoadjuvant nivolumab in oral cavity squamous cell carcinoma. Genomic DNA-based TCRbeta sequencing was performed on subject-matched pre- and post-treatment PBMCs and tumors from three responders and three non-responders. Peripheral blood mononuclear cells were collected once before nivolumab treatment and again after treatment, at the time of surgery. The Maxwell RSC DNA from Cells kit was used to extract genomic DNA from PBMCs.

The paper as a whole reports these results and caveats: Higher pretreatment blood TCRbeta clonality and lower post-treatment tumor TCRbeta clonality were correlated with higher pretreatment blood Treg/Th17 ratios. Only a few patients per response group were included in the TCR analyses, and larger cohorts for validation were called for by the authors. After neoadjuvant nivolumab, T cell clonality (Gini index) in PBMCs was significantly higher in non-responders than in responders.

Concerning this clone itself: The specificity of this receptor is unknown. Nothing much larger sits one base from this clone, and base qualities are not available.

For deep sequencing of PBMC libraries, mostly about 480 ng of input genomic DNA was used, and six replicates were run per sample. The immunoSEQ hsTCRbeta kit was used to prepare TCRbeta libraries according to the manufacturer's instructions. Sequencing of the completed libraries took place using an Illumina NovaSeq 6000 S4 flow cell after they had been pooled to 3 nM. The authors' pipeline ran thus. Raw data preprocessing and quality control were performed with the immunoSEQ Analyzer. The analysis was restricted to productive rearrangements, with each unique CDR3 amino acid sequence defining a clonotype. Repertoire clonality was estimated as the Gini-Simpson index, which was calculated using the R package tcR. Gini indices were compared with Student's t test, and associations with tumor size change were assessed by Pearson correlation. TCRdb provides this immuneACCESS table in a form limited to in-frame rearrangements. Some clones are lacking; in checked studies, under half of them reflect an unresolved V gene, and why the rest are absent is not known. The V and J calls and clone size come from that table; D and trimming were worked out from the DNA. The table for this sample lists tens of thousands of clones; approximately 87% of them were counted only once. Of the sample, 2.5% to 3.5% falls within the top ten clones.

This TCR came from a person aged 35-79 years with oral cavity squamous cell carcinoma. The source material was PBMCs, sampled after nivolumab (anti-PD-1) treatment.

The DNA sequence is TGTGCCACCAAGCGGGAAAACACCGGGGAGCTGTTTTTT. Its protein is CATKRENTGELFF. This chain joins TRBV15 to TRBJ2-2, and 7 junction bases match TRBD2. In the germline V gene (reference sequence), CDR1 corresponds to LNHNV and CDR2 to YYDKDF. From its cysteine to its phenylalanine, the CDR3 spans 13 amino acids. The sequence is cut down to CDR3 DNA, 39 bases in frame from base 1. V lost 7 bases and J lost 2 bases, and the count of bases not matched to a germline gene is 1. Where the CDR3 stops, the reference TRBV15 and TRBJ2-2 genes take over; the full variable domain is DAMVIQNPRYQVTQFGKPVTLSCSQTLNHNVMYWYQQKSSQAPKLLFHYYDKDFNNEADTPDNFQSRRPNTSFCFLDIRSPGLGDTAMYLCATKRENTGELFFGEGSRLTVL.